A selection of T cell receptor beta chains follows, all from one sample in a study of blood T cell repertoires in COVID-19. Sequenced by immunoSEQ multiplex PCR; TCRdb stores in-frame clones only, minus some. The sample has 200,000 to 250,000 clones; around 82% are singletons. The sequenced material came from PBMCs or T cells enriched from blood (not recorded which). These receptors originate from a woman aged 45-59 years who had been exposed to COVID-19. CDR3s include the opening cysteine and the closing phenylalanine or tryptophan. Fields, in order: CDR3 protein, J gene, V gene, CDR3 length.

CAWSVRDLPFDEQFF	TRBJ2-1	TRBV30	15
CSAGTEYEQYF	TRBJ2-7	TRBV29-1	11
CASTRAPPGEQYF	TRBJ2-7	TRBV7-8	13
CASSLGWADSGSTEAFF	TRBJ1-1	TRBV7-8	17
CASSIVAGGLTEQFF	TRBJ2-1	TRBV19	15
CASSLNRGLAGELFF	TRBJ2-2	TRBV11-2	15
CASSTTSMNTEAFF	TRBJ1-1	TRBV28	14
CASSLEPSVNTEAFF	TRBJ1-1	TRBV5-4	15
CASSRQGTDTQYF	TRBJ2-3	TRBV6-6	13
CASSPRGQFYGYTF	TRBJ1-2	TRBV3-1/TRBV3-2	14
CAAQRGFDEQFF	TRBJ2-1	TRBV30	12